Sequencing of this T cell receptor beta chain was carried out in a study of T cell repertoires in cytomegalovirus infection. About the study: The study used recently identified HLA-C-restricted and well-studied HLA-B-restricted CMV epitopes. Public signatures in TCR beta pointed to CMV infection and matching HLA type. General study findings and limits: There were carriers of CMV plus the relevant HLA, and cumulative public TCR beta family frequency identified them. In two of eight donors, the top clonotype was HLA-C-restricted CMV-specific.

Remarks on this clonotype: Its antigen is still unknown.

TCRdb reanalysed the reads using MiXCR and keeps one entry per CDR3 protein. This sample has 750,000 to 900,000 distinct CDR3 sequences; roughly 28% occur once, and the top ten carry about an eighth. V lost 5 bases and J 7 bases, leaving 20 bases between the germline ends. The CDR3 length is 15 residues. Sequenced material: cultured CD8+ T cells from PBMCs, taken from culture after CMV antigen stimulation. The source is a human donor in good health (CMV status not recorded). Some clones in this sample may be carry-over from other donors' samples. The genes are TRBV12-3 or TRBV12-4 and TRBJ1-2; D perhaps matches TRBD1 (5 bases). The CDR3 coding sequence is TGTGCCAGCAGTCCCGAGGGACTTCCGGGGGGTGGCTACACCTTC. Translating gives CASSPEGLPGGGYTF.